This entry is about one T cell receptor beta chain. CFSE-labeled responder cells (around 200,000) were plated with around 200,000 irradiated, violet-dye-labeled stimulator cells. V was clipped by 3 bases and J by 5 bases, with 8 bases between them. The germline gives CDR1 SGDLS, CDR2 YYNGEE. CDR3 length equals 12 residues. The data were taken from a study of graft-versus-host responses after intestinal transplantation. At the level of the study: The study gave all recipients anti-thymocyte globulin induction, then tacrolimus and steroids for 2 to 3 years.

Generated by immunoSEQ multiplex PCR, the TCRdb table keeps only in-frame clones and is missing some. This table holds roughly 5,000 clones, over 20% found once. The sequencing here drew on alloreactive CD8+ T cells from a mixed lymphocyte reaction culture, taken before intestinal transplant. Subset of the sample: CFSE-low proliferating T cells sorted from roughly 6-day pre-transplant mixed lymphocyte reaction (GvH or HvG direction). The receptor was derived from a human patient who received an intestinal transplant. This chain joins TRBV9 and TRBJ1-2, with D perhaps TRBD1 (5 bases). CDR3 residues: CASSGTGYGYTF. The CDR3 DNA reads TGTGCCAGCAGCGGAACAGGTTATGGCTACACCTTC. The full variable domain, with the rest looked up from reference TRBV9 and TRBJ1-2, is DSGVTQTPKHLITATGQRVTLRCSPRSGDLSVYWYQQSLDQGLQFLIQYYNGEERAKGNILERFSAQQFPDLHSELNLSSLELGDSALYFCASSGTGYGYTFGSGTRLTVV.